This is a list of T cell receptor beta chains from one sample in a study of blood T cell repertoires in COVID-19. Measured with immunoSEQ multiplex PCR; TCRdb has only the in-frame clones, and not every one. The sample records about 150,000 clones, approximately 90% being singletons. Sequences were obtained from peripheral blood. These receptors came from a middle-aged man who had recovered from COVID-19. CDR3s include the opening cysteine and the closing phenylalanine or tryptophan.

v_gene	j_gene	CDR3aa
TRBV10-2	TRBJ1-1	CASRGQGSNTEAFF
TRBV9	TRBJ1-1	CASSVDGTGTMWNIGEAFF
TRBV20-1	TRBJ1-5	CSASPGDQPQHF
TRBV6-1	TRBJ2-7	CASSALGGEGNYEQYF
TRBV12-3/TRBV12-4	TRBJ2-1	CASSLPPGLAQFF
TRBV11-1	TRBJ2-1	CASSLPRLAGVGEQFF
TRBV5-5	TRBJ2-5	CASSAERPPPGETQYF
TRBV25-1	TRBJ1-2	CASSGQGSPNYGYTF
TRBV5-6	TRBJ1-4	CASSLDGVGEKLFF
TRBV25-1	TRBJ2-7	CASSEYIGQGSEQYF
TRBV15	TRBJ2-1	CATSREGLTSGSNEQFF
TRBV7-2	TRBJ2-1	CASSQTVYNEQFF
TRBV29-1	TRBJ2-1	CSVEGLYNEQFF
TRBV7-2	TRBJ1-3	CASSRGVGAEGNTIYF
TRBV27	TRBJ1-5	CASRPTDRGNQPQHF
TRBV19	TRBJ1-6	CASSDPAGHSPLHF
TRBV4-3	TRBJ2-2	CASSQDSRGANTGELFF
TRBV15	TRBJ2-3	CATSGGLAGATDTQYF
TRBV18	TRBJ1-2	CASSPIESPNYGYTF
TRBV20-1	TRBJ2-7	CSASSAMSYEQYF